The rows below give T cell receptor beta chains drawn from one sample of a study of blood T cell repertoires in COVID-19. Generated by immunoSEQ multiplex PCR, the TCRdb table keeps only in-frame clones and is missing some. The sample includes hundreds of thousands of clones, about four fifths of them seen just once. The sample comprised PBMCs or T cells enriched from blood (not recorded which). These receptor sequences come from a woman aged 40 to 55 who had been exposed to COVID-19. The CDR3 runs from the conserved cysteine through the conserved F or W. A D gene is named only where the DNA matches it firmly. Some rows have no size entry. The others give once, few or many, or a class for an expanded clone.

v_call	j_call	clone_size	d_call	cdr3_aa	cdr3_nt
TRBV19	TRBJ1-1	NA	NA	CASSQTGYNTEAFF	TGTGCCAGTAGCCAAACAGGGTACAACACTGAAGCTTTCTTT
TRBV2	TRBJ2-7	NA	TRBD2	CASNPLAGAAYEQYF	TGTGCCAGCAACCCACTAGCGGGGGCGGCCTACGAGCAGTACTTC
TRBV19	TRBJ1-6	NA	TRBD1	CASSLNRDSVSPLHF	TGTGCCAGTAGTTTGAACCGGGACAGTGTATCACCCCTCCACTTT
TRBV2	TRBJ1-5	few	NA	CASSQRQSNQPQHF	TGTGCCAGCAGCCAAAGACAAAGCAATCAGCCCCAGCATTTT
TRBV6-5	TRBJ2-7	few	TRBD2	CASSYVAGSSYEQYF	TGTGCCAGCAGTTACGTAGCGGGAAGCTCCTACGAGCAGTACTTC
TRBV25-1	TRBJ1-4	NA	TRBD1	CASSRSRQGGEKLFF	TGTGCCAGCAGTCGGTCAAGACAGGGTGGTGAAAAACTGTTTTTT
TRBV9	TRBJ1-3	NA	TRBD1	CASSVGQISGNTIYF	TGTGCCAGCAGCGTGGGACAGATCTCTGGAAACACCATATATTTT
TRBV4-3	TRBJ1-1	NA	TRBD1	CASSHQQGEAEAFF	TGCGCCAGCAGCCACCAACAGGGGGAAGCTGAAGCTTTCTTT
TRBV2	TRBJ2-1	NA	TRBD2	CASNLSPPSGGANEQFF	TGTGCCAGCAACTTATCCCCCCCTAGCGGGGGGGCCAATGAGCAGTTCTTC
TRBV9	TRBJ1-6	NA	TRBD1	CASSAGGGSPLHF	TGTGCCAGCAGCGCAGGGGGCGGTTCACCCCTCCACTTT
TRBV5-1	TRBJ1-6	NA	NA	CASSLETNNSPLHF	TGCGCCAGCAGCTTGGAGACTAATAATTCACCCCTCCACTTT
TRBV7-2	TRBJ1-6	NA	NA	CASSLVVYSNSPLHF	TGTGCCAGCAGCTTAGTCGTATATAGTAATTCACCCCTCCACTTT
TRBV9	TRBJ1-6	few	TRBD1	CASSPGGWGQRNSPLHF	TGTGCCAGCAGCCCGGGAGGGTGGGGACAGCGGAATTCACCCCTCCACTTT
TRBV19	TRBJ1-1	NA	NA	CASSIRPGGQMNTEAFF	TGTGCCAGTAGTATAAGGCCAGGAGGACAGATGAACACTGAAGCTTTCTTT
TRBV12-5	TRBJ2-7	NA	NA	CASGPHSGSPGNEQYF	TGTGCTAGTGGTCCACATTCAGGGTCCCCAGGCAACGAGCAGTACTTC
TRBV7-9	TRBJ2-1	NA	TRBD1	CASSAPGTAYNEQFF	TGTGCCAGCAGCGCCCCCGGGACAGCTTACAATGAGCAGTTCTTC
TRBV5-1	TRBJ2-1	NA	NA	CASSSQGFSYNEQFF	TGCGCCAGCAGCTCCCAGGGGTTCTCCTACAATGAGCAGTTCTTC
TRBV7-2	TRBJ1-1	NA	TRBD1	CASSLVQGAGTEAFF	TGTGCCAGCAGCTTAGTCCAGGGGGCCGGCACTGAAGCTTTCTTT
TRBV6-5	TRBJ2-7	NA	NA	CASSYSSGDNYEQYF	TGTGCCAGCAGTTACTCGTCCGGGGACAACTACGAGCAGTACTTC
TRBV24-1	TRBJ2-7	NA	TRBD1	CATSDTSTGVGYEQYF	TGTGCCACCAGTGATACCTCGACAGGGGTTGGATACGAGCAGTACTTC
TRBV4-3	TRBJ1-6	once	NA	CASSQSWQAQPSSPLHF	TGCGCCAGCAGCCAATCCTGGCAGGCCCAACCCAGTTCACCCCTCCACTTT
TRBV19	TRBJ2-3	once	NA	CASSLREGRRDTQYF	TGTGCCAGTAGCTTACGGGAAGGCCGTCGGGATACGCAGTATTTT
TRBV5-6	TRBJ2-7	NA	NA	CASSLRGGYEQYF	TGTGCCAGCAGCCTGAGGGGAGGCTACGAGCAGTACTTC
TRBV4-1	TRBJ1-5	once	NA	CASSQGAENQPQHF	TGCGCCAGCAGCCAAGGGGCCGAGAATCAGCCCCAGCATTTT
TRBV6-5	TRBJ1-4	NA	TRBD1	CASSPGQGAGEKLFF	TGTGCCAGCAGTCCCGGACAGGGGGCAGGGGAAAAACTGTTTTTT
TRBV6-1	TRBJ1-3	NA	NA	CASSEVNSGNTIYF	TGTGCCAGCAGTGAAGTTAACTCTGGAAACACCATATATTTT
TRBV23-1	TRBJ2-7	NA	TRBD1	CASSQSRGDSLWADYEQYF	TGCGCCAGCAGTCAATCCCGTGGGGACAGTTTGTGGGCCGACTACGAGCAGTACTTC
TRBV4-3	TRBJ1-1	NA	NA	CASSQQYMNTEAFF	TGCGCCAGCAGCCAACAGTACATGAACACTGAAGCTTTCTTT
TRBV4-2	TRBJ1-1	NA	TRBD1	CASSQPTGGNTEAFF	TGTGCCAGCAGCCAACCAACAGGGGGGAACACTGAAGCTTTCTTT
TRBV28	TRBJ1-5	NA	NA	CASSNQPQHF	TGTGCCAGTTCGAATCAGCCCCAGCATTTT
TRBV2	TRBJ1-2	NA	TRBD1	CASRDSVNYGYTF	TGTGCCAGCCGGGACAGCGTTAACTATGGCTACACCTTC
TRBV7-3	TRBJ1-1	few	NA	CASSTQGGTEAFF	TGTGCCAGCAGCACACAGGGAGGGACTGAAGCTTTCTTT
TRBV19	TRBJ2-5	NA	TRBD1	CASSIDETGVETQYF	TGTGCCAGTAGTATAGATGAAACAGGGGTTGAGACCCAGTACTTC
TRBV5-1	TRBJ2-7	NA	TRBD1	CASSPWTGPYEQYF	TGCGCCAGCAGCCCCTGGACAGGGCCCTACGAGCAGTACTTC
TRBV6-5	TRBJ2-7	NA	TRBD1	CASSSPGQGAYEQYF	TGTGCCAGCAGTAGCCCGGGACAGGGGGCCTACGAGCAGTACTTC
TRBV29-1	TRBJ2-2	NA	NA	CSAKSGGELFF	TGCAGCGCAAAGTCGGGCGGGGAGCTGTTTTTT
TRBV19	TRBJ2-6	NA	NA	CASTTYRDSGANVLTF	TGTGCCAGTACCACATACAGGGACTCTGGGGCCAACGTCCTGACTTTC
TRBV2	TRBJ1-6	NA	TRBD1	CASQRTGNYNSPLHF	TGTGCCAGCCAGCGGACAGGGAATTATAATTCACCCCTCCACTTT
TRBV4-2	TRBJ1-4	NA	NA	CASRQGNTNEKLFF	TGTGCCAGCAGACAGGGAAACACTAATGAAAAACTGTTTTTT
TRBV9	TRBJ2-5	NA	TRBD1	CASSPRTGWQETQYF	TGTGCCAGCAGCCCCCGGACAGGGTGGCAAGAGACCCAGTACTTC
TRBV4-1	TRBJ1-4	NA	NA	CASTPGGAARVELFF	TGCGCCAGCACCCCTGGGGGGGCGGCGCGAGTTGAACTGTTTTTT
TRBV28	TRBJ1-1	NA	NA	CASSPGTGGAFF	TGTGCCAGCAGTCCCGGGACTGGGGGTGCTTTCTTT
TRBV6-5	TRBJ1-6	once	NA	CAGGGYGSPLHF	TGTGCCGGGGGGGGGTATGGTTCACCCCTCCACTTT
TRBV2	TRBJ2-6	NA	NA	CASSERHTGANVLTF	TGTGCCAGCAGTGAGAGGCACACTGGGGCCAACGTCCTGACTTTC
TRBV29-1	TRBJ1-1	few	NA	CSVQQTMNTEAFF	TGCAGCGTCCAACAAACCATGAACACTGAAGCTTTCTTT
TRBV14	TRBJ2-5	NA	NA	CASSQWGGKTQYF	TGTGCCAGCAGCCAGTGGGGCGGGAAGACCCAGTACTTC
TRBV11-3	TRBJ2-3	NA	NA	CASSLETYTDTQYF	TGTGCCAGCAGCTTAGAAACTTACACAGATACGCAGTATTTT
TRBV6-5	TRBJ2-7	NA	TRBD1	CASSYDRAGYEQYF	TGTGCCAGCAGTTACGACAGGGCGGGCTACGAGCAGTACTTC
TRBV7-3	TRBJ2-7	NA	TRBD2	CASSLYASGAPYEQYF	TGTGCCAGCAGCTTATACGCTAGCGGGGCCCCCTACGAGCAGTACTTC
TRBV30	TRBJ1-4	NA	NA	CACRRGQTNEKLFF	TGTGCCTGTAGGAGGGGCCAGACTAATGAAAAACTGTTTTTT